This T cell receptor beta chain appears in the sequencing data of a study of shared clonotypes between healthy human individuals. Study results and limitations: Among donors, the sharing of clonotypes was expected to be influenced by sequencing depth. The study generally estimated greater richness for naive than memory subsets. Having only a few donors restricted how much genetic and exposure-history diversity was captured. The four-donor shared clonotypes exceeded non-shared clonotypes in generation probability, with non-shared ones scoring lower.

This CDR3 is 12 amino acids long. Per germline, CDR1 SGDLS and CDR2 YYNGEE. Trimming removed 4 bases from V and 7 bases from J, with 9 bases in between. Naivety among CD8 cells was defined by CD45RO negativity and positive CCR7 selection, thereby excluding terminally differentiated effector memory CD45RA+ cells. The data were produced by immunoSEQ multiplex PCR, yet TCRdb's version contains in-frame clones alone and is incomplete. Here the sample spans roughly 2 million clones, about 95% being singletons. On this clone itself: Antigen specificity is unknown.

The source is a man younger than 35 in good health. The sequenced sample consisted of naive CD8+ T cells sorted from blood. The chain is built from TRBV9 and TRBJ1-5, with unresolved D. As DNA, the CDR3 is TGTGCCAGCAGCTCCCCGGGACAGCCCCAGCATTTT. Residues: CASSSPGQPQHF.